Following are 5 T cell receptor beta chains from one sample sequenced in a study of T cell repertoires in cytomegalovirus infection (dated by TCRdb to about 2019). The antigens for these receptors are not known. What the treatment or condition label conveys for this sample: in vitro stimulation with specific CMV peptide epitopes to enrich CMV-specific T cells. Sequencer: Illumina HiSeq 1500. TCRdb redid the processing of the public reads, applying fastp at Q25 and MiXCR, and retained in-frame beta chains. Rows are unified per CDR3 protein, each entry keeping the most common DNA and genes. Across this sample there are 140,000 to 150,000 distinct CDR3 sequences, with 32% seen only once. The ten top clones hold 45% to 60% of the sample. The sample was CD8+ T cells from cultured PBMCs, taken from culture after CMV antigen stimulation. These receptors were obtained from a human donor in good health (CMV status not recorded). Some clones in this sample may be carry-over from other donors' samples.

The chain has TRBV9 and TRBJ2-3; TRBD2 agrees at 14 bases. The CDR3 length is 18 residues. Germline-derived CDR1 and CDR2 are SGDLS and YYNGEE. The junction had 8 bases not matched to a gene; V was cut back by 0 bases and J by 5 bases. The CDR3 DNA is TGTGCCAGCAGCGTAGGGGTGACTAGCGGGGGGGCCGAAGATACGCAGTATTTT. It codes for CASSVGVTSGGAEDTQYF. The complete variable domain, with remaining parts taken from reference TRBV9 and TRBJ2-3, reads DSGVTQTPKHLITATGQRVTLRCSPRSGDLSVYWYQQSLDQGLQFLIQYYNGEERAKGNILERFSAQQFPDLHSELNLSSLELGDSALYFCASSVGVTSGGAEDTQYFGPGTRLTVL.

The rearrangement joins TRBV20-1 to TRBJ2-2; perhaps TRBD1 as D (6 bases). Trimming cost V 7 bases and J 9 bases, with 12 bases left between them. The CDR3 covers 11 residues. CDR1 and CDR2 (germline): DFQATT, SNEGSKA (reference sequence). The CDR3: CSVPQGWELFF. CDR3 sequence (DNA): TGCAGTGTTCCACAGGGTTGGGAGCTGTTTTTT.

This clonotype was detected only a few times. The gene calls are TRBV4-2 and TRBJ1-1, with 10 bases matching TRBD1. Germline trimming cut 8 bases from V and 3 bases from J; bases unmatched to any gene: 6. CDR3 length: 14 residues. CDR1 is LGHNA, CDR2 YNFKEQ, per germline. The CDR3 loop reads CASRGTGEHTEAFF. Written as DNA, the CDR3 is TGTGCCAGCCGCGGGACAGGGGAGCACACTGAAGCTTTCTTT.

This clonotype was recorded only once. A read error may be the cause here, since a much bigger clone is one base away. This chain links TRBV27 with TRBJ1-1, with D unclear. V was clipped by 8 bases and J by 0 bases, with 10 bases between them. The CDR3 covers 13 residues. In germline, CDR1 is MNHEY, CDR2 SMNVEV (reference sequence). The CDR3 region has the DNA TGTGCCAGCGGCTGGACGGTGAACACTGAAGCTTTCTTT. This translates into CASGWTVNTEAFF.

This clonotype was recorded a few times. The V gene is TRBV7-3, the J gene TRBJ1-5, with 7 bases lining up with TRBD1. The germline V gene encodes CDR1 SGHTA and CDR2 FQGTGA. This CDR3 has 15 residues. Trimming took 9 bases from V and 4 from J; bases not matched to a gene: 12. CDR3 loop: CASAMGGGPNQPQHF. In DNA, the CDR3 is TGTGCCAGTGCCATGGGAGGGGGCCCTAATCAGCCCCAGCATTTT.